A single TCR beta chain is shown here with its context. CDR1 and CDR2 (germline): MDHEN, SYDVKM. The V end lost 3 bases, the J end lost 9 bases, and 15 bases lay between the germline ends. CDR3 length: 14 amino acids. These data are taken from a study of blood T cell repertoires in COVID-19. Data came from immunoSEQ multiplex PCR; TCRdb stores just in-frame clones and leaves some out. The sample has under 150,000 clones, 70% to 90% seen once; the top ten hold over 6.5%. V gene TRBV28 combines with J gene TRBJ2-4; maybe TRBD1 (6 bases). Material for sequencing was peripheral blood. The origin of this receptor is a woman aged 65 to 85 who had recovered from COVID-19. CDR3 protein: CASSLTGVPSIQYF. CDR3 DNA sequence: TGTGCCAGCAGTTTGACAGGAGTACCGAGCATTCAGTACTTC. Supplemented by reference TRBV28 and TRBJ2-4, the full variable domain reads DVKVTQSSRYLVKRTGEKVFLECVQDMDHENMFWYRQDPGLGLRLIYFSYDVKMKEKGDIPEGYSVSREKKERFSLILESASTNQTSMYLCASSLTGVPSIQYFGAGTRLSVL.